The clone carrying this T cell receptor (beta chain) has only a few counts. The antigen is undetermined. There are 14 residues in the CDR3. The V end lost 3 bases, the J end lost 4 bases, and 13 bases lay between the germline ends. In germline, CDR1 is DFQATT, CDR2 SNEGSKA (reference sequence). These data originate in a study of T cell repertoires in cytomegalovirus infection. The study's findings and limits: HLA-C-restricted TCR beta clonotypes specific for CMV led the ex vivo response.

TCRdb fed the reads into MiXCR, producing one record per CDR3 protein. Of about 600,000 distinct CDR3 sequences in the sample, about 24% were seen once. The receptor was derived from a human donor in good health (CMV status not recorded). Some clones in this sample may be carry-over from other donors' samples. Sequenced: CD8+ T cells from PBMCs. The J gene is TRBJ1-5, the V gene TRBV20-1; possibly TRBD1 for D (5 bases). For the CDR3, the DNA is TGCAGTGCTAGTATGTCGGGGCGAAATCAGCCCCAGCATTTT. Its protein is CSASMSGRNQPQHF.